Sequencing of this T cell receptor (beta chain) was carried out in a study of identical twins. Findings and caveats of the study: For zero-insertion analyses, partial confounding could come from invariant MAIT and iNKT cells.

Germline V gives CDR1 SGHTA, CDR2 FQGNSA. This CDR3 contains 15 residues. V was pared by 6 bases and J by 2 bases, with 16 bases between. This clonotype occurred a few times. Its antigen is undetermined. TCRdb recomputed calls from the 5' RACE reads with MiXCR, one row per CDR3 protein. The sample yields hundreds of thousands of distinct CDR3 sequences, around 9.6% seen once. Material for sequencing was memory (CD45RO+) T cells sorted from blood. The sequence was collected from a woman between 18 and 29 years old in good health. The chain is built from TRBV7-2 and TRBJ2-5, with D tentatively TRBD1 (6 bases). CDR3 sequence: CASRPRAQGQETQYF. CDR3 in DNA: TGTGCCAGCAGGCCGCGGGCTCAGGGGCAAGAGACCCAGTACTTC.